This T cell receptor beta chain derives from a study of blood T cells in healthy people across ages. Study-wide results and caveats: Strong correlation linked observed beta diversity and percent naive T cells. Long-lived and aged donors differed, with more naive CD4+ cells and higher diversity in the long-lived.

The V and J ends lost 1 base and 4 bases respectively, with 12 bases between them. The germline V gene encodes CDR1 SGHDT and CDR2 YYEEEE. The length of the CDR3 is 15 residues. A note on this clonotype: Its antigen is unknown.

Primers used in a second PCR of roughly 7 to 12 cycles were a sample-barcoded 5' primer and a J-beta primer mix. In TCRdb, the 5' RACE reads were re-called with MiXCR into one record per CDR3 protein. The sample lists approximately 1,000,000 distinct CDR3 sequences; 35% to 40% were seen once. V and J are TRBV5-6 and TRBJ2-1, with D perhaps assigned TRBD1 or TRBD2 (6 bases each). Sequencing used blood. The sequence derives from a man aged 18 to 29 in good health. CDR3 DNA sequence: TGTGCCAGCAGCTTGTGGGGGGCAGGATACAATGAGCAGTTCTTC. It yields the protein CASSLWGAGYNEQFF.